Reported below is one T cell receptor beta chain. These data are taken from a study of T cell responses to AZD1222 COVID-19 vaccine. CDR3 size: 13 residues. V lost 1 base and J lost 6, with 7 bases in between. The protocol was immunoSEQ multiplex PCR, while the TCRdb copy is restricted to in-frame clones and leaves out a portion. The table shows tens of thousands of clones, with around 88% occurring only once. The material was peripheral blood, obtained on day 0 of AZD1222 vaccination. The V and J genes are TRBV12-3 or TRBV12-4 and TRBJ1-5; D perhaps matches TRBD1 (5 bases). This TCR came from an adult in good health. The CDR3 spells CASSLEGLQPQHF. CDR3 nucleotides: TGTGCCAGCAGTTTAGAGGGGCTTCAGCCCCAGCATTTT.